Each of the 26 T cell receptor beta chains below was sequenced from the same sample in a study of molecular identifiers for immune sequencing clone quantification. From the PCR reads, TCRdb called clonotypes with MiXCR, one entry per CDR3 protein. The repertoire consists of over 85,000 distinct CDR3 sequences, with approximately 25% occurring once and the leading ten covering 0.7% to 0.8%. The sample comprised naive CD8+ T cells from blood, with Jurkat cell RNA spiked in. The subset was: FACS-sorted CD8+CD4-CCR7+CD45RA+ naive T cells. These receptors all stem from a human donor in good health. Some libraries in this study had Jurkat cell RNA spiked in.

This clonotype was counted many times. The rearrangement joins TRBV12-3 or TRBV12-4 to TRBJ2-1; 8 positions agree with TRBD1. The CDR3 totals 17 residues. J lost 5 bases, V lost 0 bases, and 9 bases had no gene match. CDR3 coding DNA: TGTGCCAGCAGTTTAGCGCTGTCTCTGACAGGGGACAATGAGCAGTTCTTC. Protein: CASSLALSLTGDNEQFF.

This clonotype occurred many times. The chain carries TRBV7-2 and TRBJ2-7, with 9 positions matching TRBD2. With 1 base clipped from V and 2 bases from J, the junction kept 15 bases outside the gene matches. The CDR3 consists of 19 residues. Germline loops: CDR1 SGHTA, CDR2 FQGNSA. CDR3 protein: CASSLVTGGGLAITYEQYF. In DNA form, the CDR3 reads TGTGCCAGCAGCTTAGTTACCGGGGGGGGACTAGCCATTACCTACGAGCAGTACTTC.

This clonotype was detected many times. The chain joins TRBV24-1 to TRBJ2-1, with D possibly matching TRBD2 (5 bases). The CDR3 sequence is 14 residues long. CDR1 is KGHDR, CDR2 SFDVKD, per germline. V was clipped by 0 bases and J by 7 bases, with 9 bases between them. The CDR3 protein is CATSDLLEGNEQFF. In DNA form, the CDR3 reads TGTGCCACCAGTGATTTGCTTGAGGGAAATGAGCAGTTCTTC.

The sample holds one count of this clonotype. It may be a read error: a sequence one base away is much more abundant. J is TRBJ2-6 and V is TRBV28; D is possibly TRBD1 (6 bases). CDR3 length: 17 amino acids. V was cut by 5 bases and J by 0 bases, with 14 bases left in between. Germline loops: CDR1 MDHEN, CDR2 SYDVKM. The CDR3 loop is CASSPDTGSSGANVLTF. The CDR3, as DNA: TGTGCCAGCAGTCCGGACACAGGGTCCTCTGGGGCCAACGTCCTGACTTTC. The full variable domain, rest sourced from reference TRBV28 and TRBJ2-6, is DVKVTQSSRYLVKRTGEKVFLECVQDMDHENMFWYRQDPGLGLRLIYFSYDVKMKEKGDIPEGYSVSREKKERFSLILESASTNQTSMYLCASSPDTGSSGANVLTFGAGSRLTVL.

The rearrangement joins TRBV11-2 to TRBJ2-7; D is unresolved. V was cut by 0 bases and J by 3 bases, with 15 bases left in between. The CDR3 has 16 amino acids. Germline loops: CDR1 SGHAT, CDR2 FQNNGV. The CDR3 bases are TGTGCCAGCAGCTTAGATCAAACAGCGCCCGTCTACGAGCAGTACTTC. This translates into CASSLDQTAPVYEQYF.

This clonotype was observed many times. The chain links TRBV5-4 to TRBJ2-3, with unresolved D. The CDR3 is 14 residues long. V dropped 4 bases and J dropped 2 bases, with 11 bases sitting between them. CDR1 is SGHNT and CDR2 is YYREEE in the germline V gene (reference sequence). The CDR3 DNA follows: TGTGCCAGCAGCGGAGACACATACACAGATACGCAGTATTTT. It is translated as CASSGDTYTDTQYF.

This clonotype showed up many times. The V call is TRBV24-1, the J call TRBJ2-3; TRBD1 aligns across 8 bases. Germline CDR1 KGHDR, CDR2 SFDVKD. This CDR3 region has 17 residues. Trimming at V came to 4 bases and at J to 1 base, leaving 9 bases not matched to a gene. In DNA form, the CDR3 reads TGTGCCACCAGTGAAACCCGACAGGGGTCCCGCACAGATACGCAGTATTTT. Amino acids: CATSETRQGSRTDTQYF.

Notes on this clonotype: This may arise from a read error, as a much more abundant clone is one base away. As the CDR3 is not closed by the conserved phenylalanine or tryptophan, this likely results from a read error. V usage is TRBV9 and J usage is TRBJ1-4; D possibly corresponds to TRBD1 (5 bases). The CDR3 contains 13 residues. Looked up from germline, CDR1 is SGDLS and CDR2 is YYNGEE. Deletions cut 3 bases from V and 8 bases from J, with 11 bases between. As DNA, the CDR3 is TGTGCCAGCAGCGGCCAGGGCACGGAAAAACTGTTTCTT. Its translation is CASSGQGTEKLFL.

Turning to this clonotype: A read error may explain this, as a much larger clone is one base away. This sequence joins TRBV5-1 and TRBJ2-7; no clear D. CDR1 is SGHRS and CDR2 is YFSETQ in the germline V gene. This CDR3 region has 16 residues. The DNA for the CDR3 is TGCGCCAGCAGCTTGGATGCCGGCAGCGTGGCCTACGCGCAGTACTTC. Residues: CASSLDAGSVAYAQYF.

This clonotype was counted a few times. This rearrangement joins TRBV3-1 to TRBJ2-5; 13 nucleotides agree with TRBD2. The V segment lost 4 bases and the J segment 5 bases; nucleotides outside the gene matches: 7. Germline V lookup: CDR1 LGHDT, CDR2 YNNKEL (reference sequence). The CDR3 is 16 amino acids. The CDR3 spells CASSPGTSGDSETQYF. CDR3 bases: TGTGCCAGCAGCCCTGGGACTAGCGGGGATTCGGAGACCCAGTACTTC.

This clonotype came up many times. The chain employs TRBV5-5 and TRBJ1-5; 7 bases agree with TRBD1. The CDR3 totals 13 residues. Germline V CDR1 and CDR2: SGHKS, YYEKEE (reference sequence). V dropped 3 bases and J dropped 6; count of bases not matched to a gene: 3. CDR3: CASSSQGSQPQHF. Written as DNA, the CDR3 is TGTGCCAGCAGCTCACAGGGGAGTCAGCCCCAGCATTTT.

This clonotype was observed a handful of times. A much larger clone is a single base away; this may be a read error. The chain carries TRBV7-8 and TRBJ2-3; D is tentatively TRBD1 or TRBD2 (5 bases each). With 5 bases removed from V and 4 bases from J, the gap between germline ends came to 13 bases. From germline, CDR1 is SGHVS and CDR2 FQNEAQ. The CDR3 sequence is 14 residues long. CDR3 loop: CASSLRDEADTQYF. CDR3 DNA sequence: TGTGCCAGCAGCCTACGGGACGAAGCAGATACGCAGTATTTT.

This clonotype was counted at least ten times. V gene TRBV9 combines with J gene TRBJ2-3; D perhaps matches TRBD2 (5 bases). CDR3 length: 15 residues. Germline V gene lookup returns CDR1 SGDLS and CDR2 YYNGEE. Trimming cost V 4 bases and J 0 bases, with 12 bases left between them. The CDR3 spells CASSPSGDSTDTQYF. The CDR3 coding sequence is TGTGCCAGCAGCCCTTCCGGGGATAGCACAGATACGCAGTATTTT. Full variable domain (missing parts from reference TRBV9 and TRBJ2-3): DSGVTQTPKHLITATGQRVTLRCSPRSGDLSVYWYQQSLDQGLQFLIQYYNGEERAKGNILERFSAQQFPDLHSELNLSSLELGDSALYFCASSPSGDSTDTQYFGPGTRLTVL.

At least ten counts were recorded for this clonotype. J is TRBJ2-2 and V is TRBV25-1; unclear D gene. CDR1 is MGHDK, CDR2 SYGVNS, per germline. The CDR3 consists of 12 residues. The V and J ends lost 6 bases and 2 bases respectively, with 4 bases between them. The CDR3 region is CASSSNTGELFF. The CDR3 region has the DNA TGTGCCAGCAGCAGTAACACCGGGGAGCTGTTTTTT.

This clonotype was recorded many times. The chain links TRBV6-1 to TRBJ2-7; D call uncertain. CDR3 length: 12 residues. Trimming took off 2 bases at V and 4 bases at J, with 6 bases between the two ends. The germline V gene encodes CDR1 MNHNS and CDR2 SASEGT. Written as DNA, the CDR3 is TGTGCCAGCAGTGAAATGGCGTACGAGCAGTACTTC. It encodes CASSEMAYEQYF.

About this clonotype itself: A much larger clone differs by one base, so this may be a read error. This chain joins TRBV6-5 and TRBJ2-2, with D unclear. Germline values: CDR1 MNHEY, CDR2 SVGAGI. There are 14 residues in the CDR3. Here the CDR3 reads CASSYGFNTVELFF. The CDR3 DNA reads TGTGCCAGCAGTTACGGTTTTAACACCGTGGAGCTGTTTTTT.

The rearrangement joins TRBV7-9 to TRBJ2-1, with 9 bases matching TRBD2. V dropped 5 bases and J dropped 0; count of bases not matched to a gene: 5. The CDR3 contains 16 residues. Germline lookup yields CDR1 SEHNR and CDR2 FQNEAQ (reference sequence). CDR3 in DNA: TGTGCCAGCAGCCTCCTAGCGGGGAACTCCTACAATGAGCAGTTCTTC. This sequence encodes CASSLLAGNSYNEQFF.

A few counts support this clonotype. The chain is built from TRBV28 and TRBJ2-1; tentatively, D is TRBD1 (5 bases). Trimming took 6 bases from V and 0 from J, leaving 12 bases between them. This CDR3 has 15 amino acids. In germline, CDR1 is MDHEN, CDR2 SYDVKM. The CDR3 DNA reads TGTGCCAGCAGCCCCAGACAGTCCTCCTACAATGAGCAGTTCTTC. This translates into CASSPRQSSYNEQFF.

Regarding this clonotype: The CDR3 carries no conserved terminal phenylalanine or tryptophan, so it likely arises from a read error. The chain employs TRBV4-3 and TRBJ1-1; maybe TRBD1 (5 bases). The germline CDR1 and CDR2 sequences are LGHNA and YSLEER. The CDR3 is made up of 15 amino acids. The V gene lost 0 bases and the J gene lost 5 bases, with 13 bases spanning the gap. CDR3 DNA: TGCGCCAGCAGCCAAGATCCGGGGGGTGAAACTGAAGCTTTCCTT. Its translation: CASSQDPGGETEAFL.

In its sample, this clonotype was seen many times. This sequence joins TRBV30 and TRBJ2-7, with D tentatively TRBD1 or TRBD2 (5 bases each). V lost 5 bases and J lost 1, with 9 bases in between. The germline V gene has CDR1 GTSNPN and CDR2 SVGIG (reference sequence). CDR3 length: 12 residues. The CDR3 DNA follows: TGTGCCTGGTCCGGGGCTTCCTACGAGCAGTACTTC. Translated: CAWSGASYEQYF.

As to this clonotype: A much larger clone is a single base away; this may be a read error. This sequence joins TRBV7-9 and TRBJ2-3, with D possibly TRBD1 on 5 matching bases. Per germline, CDR1 SEHNR and CDR2 FQNEAQ (reference sequence). CDR3 length equals 14 residues. The DNA of the CDR3 is TGTGCCAGCGGCTTAGACAGTGCGGCAGATACGCAGTATTTT. This gives the protein CASGLDSAADTQYF. Combining the CDR3 with reference TRBV7-9 and TRBJ2-3 gives the whole variable domain DTGVSQNPRHKITKRGQNVTFRCDPISEHNRLYWYRQTLGQGPEFLTYFQNEAQLEKSRLLSDRFSAERPKGSFSTLEIQRTEQGDSAMYLCASGLDSAADTQYFGPGTRLTVL.

In this sample, this clonotype turned up a few times. V and J are TRBV7-2 and TRBJ1-5; D possibly corresponds to TRBD1 (6 bases). Trimming cost V 5 bases and J 4 bases, with 15 bases left between them. This CDR3 spans 15 amino acids. Germline V CDR1 and CDR2: SGHTA, FQGNSA. The CDR3 is CASSPWGADNQPQHF. In DNA, the CDR3 is TGTGCCAGCAGCCCCTGGGGGGCGGATAATCAGCCCCAGCATTTT.

This clonotype was found many times. J is TRBJ2-7 and V is TRBV9, with 9 bases matching TRBD2. The junction had 4 bases not matched to a gene; V was cut back by 0 bases and J by 3 bases. The length of the CDR3 is 15 residues. Germline loops: CDR1 SGDLS, CDR2 YYNGEE. The CDR3 nucleotides read TGTGCCAGCAGCGTAGAGGTAGCGGGAGTCTACGAGCAGTACTTC. This sequence encodes CASSVEVAGVYEQYF.

Details on this clonotype: This may come from a read error, since a much larger clone is one base off. The rearrangement links TRBV7-2 to TRBJ2-4; 8 nucleotides line up with TRBD1. This CDR3 has 16 amino acids. Unmatched junction bases numbered 6, after V lost 4 bases and J lost 1 base. Germline assignment: CDR1 SGHTA and CDR2 FQGNSA. The DNA for the CDR3 is TGTGCCAGCAGCTCGGACAGGGCGTGGGCCAAAAACATTCAGTACTTC. Protein: CASSSDRAWAKNIQYF.

This clonotype appeared a few times. A junction boundary mismatches the germline segment, possibly from a read error. As DNA, the CDR3 is TGTGCCAGCAGCAGCGGTGGGGGACAGGGACACTTC. The encoded protein is CASSSGGGQGHF. J is TRBJ2-5 and V is TRBV7-9; 9 bases are shared with TRBD1. Germline V lookup: CDR1 SEHNR, CDR2 FQNEAQ (reference sequence). The CDR3 covers 12 residues.

This clonotype was detected a few times. For the CDR3, the DNA is TGTGCCAGCAGCGCAACATACGATGAGCAGTTCTTC. Residues: CASSATYDEQFF. The chain links TRBV7-9 to TRBJ2-1, with no clear D. Germline V gene lookup returns CDR1 SEHNR and CDR2 FQNEAQ (reference sequence). There are 12 residues in the CDR3. Trimming removed 5 bases at V and 8 bases at J, with 10 bases between. Filled out from reference TRBV7-9 and TRBJ2-1, the complete variable domain reads DTGVSQNPRHKITKRGQNVTFRCDPISEHNRLYWYRQTLGQGPEFLTYFQNEAQLEKSRLLSDRFSAERPKGSFSTLEIQRTEQGDSAMYLCASSATYDEQFFGPGTRLTVL.